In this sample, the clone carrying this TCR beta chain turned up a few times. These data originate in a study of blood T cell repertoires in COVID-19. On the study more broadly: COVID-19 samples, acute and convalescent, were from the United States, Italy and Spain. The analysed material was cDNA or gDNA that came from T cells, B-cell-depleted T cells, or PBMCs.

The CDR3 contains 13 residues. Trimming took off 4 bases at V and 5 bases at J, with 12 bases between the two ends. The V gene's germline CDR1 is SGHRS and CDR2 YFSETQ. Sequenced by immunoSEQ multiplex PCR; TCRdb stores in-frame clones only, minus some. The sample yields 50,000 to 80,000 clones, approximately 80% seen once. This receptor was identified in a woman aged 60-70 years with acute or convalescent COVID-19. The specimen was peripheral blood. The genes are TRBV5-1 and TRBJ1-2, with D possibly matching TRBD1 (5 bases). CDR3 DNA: TGCGCCAGCAGCCTCGGCGCAGGGTATGGCTACACCTTC. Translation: CASSLGAGYGYTF.